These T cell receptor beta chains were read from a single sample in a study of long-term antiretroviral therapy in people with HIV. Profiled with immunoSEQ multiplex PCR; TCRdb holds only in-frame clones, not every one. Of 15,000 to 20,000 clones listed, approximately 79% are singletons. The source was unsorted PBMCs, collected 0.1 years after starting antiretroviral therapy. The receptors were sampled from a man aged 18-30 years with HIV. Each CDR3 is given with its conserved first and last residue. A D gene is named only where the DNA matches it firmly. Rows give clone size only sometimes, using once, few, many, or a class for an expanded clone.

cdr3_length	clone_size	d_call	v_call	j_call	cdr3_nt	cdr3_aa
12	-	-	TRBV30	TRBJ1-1	TGTGCCTGGGGGCACAGAAACACTGAAGCTTTCTTT	CAWGHRNTEAFF
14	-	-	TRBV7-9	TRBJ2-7	TGTGCCAGCAGCAGTCCGAGAGGAAGCTACGAGCAGTACTTC	CASSSPRGSYEQYF
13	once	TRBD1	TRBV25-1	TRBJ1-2	TGTGCCAGCACGGAGGGACAGGGCTATGGCTACACCTTC	CASTEGQGYGYTF
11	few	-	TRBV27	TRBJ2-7	TGTGCCAGCACCTCGAACGGGGAGCAGTACTTC	CASTSNGEQYF
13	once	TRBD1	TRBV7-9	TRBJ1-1	TGTGCCAGCAGCATCAGGGGGGACACTGAAGCTTTCTTT	CASSIRGDTEAFF
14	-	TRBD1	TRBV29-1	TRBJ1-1	TGCAGCGTTGACCCGGGACAGGGACCCAATCAAGCTTTCTTT	CSVDPGQGPNQAFF
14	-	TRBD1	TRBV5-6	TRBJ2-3	TGTGCCAGCACCCATGGGGACAGGCAACATACGCAGTATTTT	CASTHGDRQHTQYF
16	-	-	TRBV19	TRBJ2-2	TGTGCCAGTAGTATTGGGCAGGGAGTAGGCACCGGGGAGCTGTTTTTT	CASSIGQGVGTGELFF
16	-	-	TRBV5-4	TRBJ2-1	TGTGCCAGCAGCTTGGGTTCTGGGGGATGGGGCAATGAGCAGTTCTTC	CASSLGSGGWGNEQFF
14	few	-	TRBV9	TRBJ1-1	TGTGCCAGCAGCGTAGCTCCTGCAGACACTGAAGCTTTCTTT	CASSVAPADTEAFF
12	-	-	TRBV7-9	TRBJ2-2	TGTGCCAGCAGCTTACCAACCGGGGAGCTGTTTTTT	CASSLPTGELFF
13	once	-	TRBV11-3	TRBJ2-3	TGTGCCAGCAGCTCCCCGGGGGCAGATACGCAGTATTTT	CASSSPGADTQYF
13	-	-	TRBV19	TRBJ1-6	TGTGCCAGTAGTATGGCGGTTAATTCACCCCTCCACTTT	CASSMAVNSPLHF
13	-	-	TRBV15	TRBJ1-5	TGTGCCACCAACCCCGGAGGAGGAGGCCCCCAGCATTTT	CATNPGGGGPQHF
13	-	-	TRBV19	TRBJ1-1	TGTGCCAGTAGTTGGGGGATGGGCACTGAAGCTTTCTTT	CASSWGMGTEAFF
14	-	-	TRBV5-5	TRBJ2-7	TGTGCCAGCAGCTCGATCCCCCACAACTACGAGCAGTACTTC	CASSSIPHNYEQYF
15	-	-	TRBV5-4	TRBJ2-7	TGTGCCAGCAGCTTGGAACAGAAGCCTAAATTGGAGCAGTACTTC	CASSLEQKPKLEQYF
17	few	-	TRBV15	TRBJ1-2	TGTGCCACCAGTTCCGGGACGGACTCGGAGAATTACTATGGCTACACCTTC	CATSSGTDSENYYGYTF
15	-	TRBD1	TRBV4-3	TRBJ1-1	TGCGCCAGCAGCCATTTCACAGGGGTGAACACTGAAGCTTTCTTT	CASSHFTGVNTEAFF
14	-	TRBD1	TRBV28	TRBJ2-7	TGTGCCAGCAGCCGAACAGGGGAACTCCACGAGCAGTACTTC	CASSRTGELHEQYF
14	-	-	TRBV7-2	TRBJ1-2	TGTGCCAGCAGCCCCCCGTGGGGCTACTATGGCTACACCTTC	CASSPPWGYYGYTF
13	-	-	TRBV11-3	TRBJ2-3	TGTGCCAGCAGCTTATACCCGGCAGATACGCAGTATTTT	CASSLYPADTQYF
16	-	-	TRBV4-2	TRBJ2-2	TGTGCCAGCAGCCAAATGACGGGAGCCCTCACCGGGGAGCTGTTTTTT	CASSQMTGALTGELFF
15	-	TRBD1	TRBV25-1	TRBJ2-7	TGTGCCAGCAGTGAAGGAGGGACAGGGGGCTACGAGCAGTACTTC	CASSEGGTGGYEQYF
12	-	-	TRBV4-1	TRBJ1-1	TGCGCCAGCAGCCGAGGGTCAGGGGTAGCTTTCTTT	CASSRGSGVAFF
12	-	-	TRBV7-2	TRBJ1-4	TGTGCCAGCAGCTTAGACACTGAAAAACTGTTTTTT	CASSLDTEKLFF
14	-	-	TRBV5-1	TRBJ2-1	TGCGCCAGCAGCATTACTGAAAGCTACAATGAGCAGTTCTTC	CASSITESYNEQFF
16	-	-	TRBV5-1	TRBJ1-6	TGCGCCAGCAGCTTCTCGGCGAGCTCCTATAATTCACCCCTCCACTTT	CASSFSASSYNSPLHF
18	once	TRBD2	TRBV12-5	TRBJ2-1	TGTGCTAGTGGTTTGGGAGCCTCGACGGGGGGTTTCCACCATGAGCAGTTCTTC	CASGLGASTGGFHHEQFF
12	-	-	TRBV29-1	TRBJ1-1	TGCAGCGCCTCGAGGGGGATCACTGAAGCTTTCTTT	CSASRGITEAFF